This TCR beta chain was sequenced in a study of CD4+ T cells in melanoma. The protocol was immunoSEQ multiplex PCR, while the TCRdb copy is restricted to in-frame clones and leaves out a portion. The sample contains around 15,000 clones, 75% to 90% of which appear only once. Study outcomes and limitations: CD8+ T cell, macrophage and B cell function reportedly correlated with neoantigen-specific CD4+ T cells. Diverse differentiation states were reported for melanoma neoantigen-specific CD4+ T cells.

With respect to this clone: Its target is unknown.

V trimming: 0 bases; J trimming: 0 bases; junction bases outside the gene matches: 3. Germline CDR1 MNHEY, CDR2 SVGAGI. CDR3 length: 16 residues. Sequencing was performed on cells from a culture (not recorded whether cultured in vitro). The receptor's source is a human donor with melanoma. This chain joins TRBV6-5 and TRBJ2-3; TRBD2 agrees at 7 bases. CDR3 coding DNA: TGTGCCAGCAGTTACTCGTCTAGCGGAAGCACAGATACGCAGTATTTT. Amino acid sequence: CASSYSSSGSTDTQYF.